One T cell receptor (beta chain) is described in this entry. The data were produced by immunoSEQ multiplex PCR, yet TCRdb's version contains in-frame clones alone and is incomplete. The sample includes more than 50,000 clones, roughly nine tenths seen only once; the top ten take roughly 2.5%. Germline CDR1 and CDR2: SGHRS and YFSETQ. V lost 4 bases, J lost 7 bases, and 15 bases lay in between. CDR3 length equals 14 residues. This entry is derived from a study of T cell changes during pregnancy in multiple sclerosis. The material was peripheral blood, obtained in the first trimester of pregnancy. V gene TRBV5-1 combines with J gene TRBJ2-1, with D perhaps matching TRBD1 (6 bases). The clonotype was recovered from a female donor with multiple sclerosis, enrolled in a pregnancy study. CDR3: CASSHQQGFNEQFF. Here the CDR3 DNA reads TGCGCCAGCAGCCACCAACAGGGTTTTAATGAGCAGTTCTTC.